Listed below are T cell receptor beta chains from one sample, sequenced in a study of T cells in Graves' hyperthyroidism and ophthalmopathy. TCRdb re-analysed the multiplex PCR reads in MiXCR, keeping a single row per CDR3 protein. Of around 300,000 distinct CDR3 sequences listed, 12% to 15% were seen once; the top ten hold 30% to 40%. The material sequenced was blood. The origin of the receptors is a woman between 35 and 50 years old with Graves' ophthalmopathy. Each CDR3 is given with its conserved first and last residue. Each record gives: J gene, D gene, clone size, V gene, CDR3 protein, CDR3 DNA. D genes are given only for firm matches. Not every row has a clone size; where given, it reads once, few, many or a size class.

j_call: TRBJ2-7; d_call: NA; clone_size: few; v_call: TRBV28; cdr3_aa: CASNFYGGPSYEQYF; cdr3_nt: TGTGCCAGCAATTTTTACGGAGGACCCTCCTACGAGCAGTACTTC
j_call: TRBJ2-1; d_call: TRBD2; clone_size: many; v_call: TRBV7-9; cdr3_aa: CASSTTRLAGAYNEQFF; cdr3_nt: TGTGCCAGCAGCACCACAAGACTAGCGGGGGCCTACAATGAGCAGTTCTTC
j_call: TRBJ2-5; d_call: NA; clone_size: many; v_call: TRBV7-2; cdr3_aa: CASITTPSGTQYF; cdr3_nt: TGTGCCAGCATAACTACCCCGTCCGGGACCCAGTACTTC
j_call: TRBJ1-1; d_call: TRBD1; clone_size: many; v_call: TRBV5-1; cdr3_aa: CASSQGTGNTEAFF; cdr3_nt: TGCGCCAGCAGCCAAGGGACAGGAAACACTGAAGCTTTCTTT
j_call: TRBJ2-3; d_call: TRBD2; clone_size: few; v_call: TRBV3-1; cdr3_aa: CASSQAVAGGPSDTQYF; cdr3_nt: TGTGCCAGCAGCCAAGCCGTAGCGGGGGGGCCCTCAGATACGCAGTATTTT
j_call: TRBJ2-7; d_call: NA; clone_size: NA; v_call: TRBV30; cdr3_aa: CAWSPGLHEQYF; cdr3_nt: TGTGCCTGGAGCCCCGGCCTTCACGAGCAGTACTTC
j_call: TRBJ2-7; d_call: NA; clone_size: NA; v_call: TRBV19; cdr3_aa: CASSIAGGAVYEQYF; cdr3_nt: TGTGCCAGTAGTATTGCCGGGGGCGCCGTCTACGAGCAGTACTTC
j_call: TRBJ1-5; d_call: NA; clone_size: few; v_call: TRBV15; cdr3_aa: CATSRAGPNQPQHF; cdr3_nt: TGTGCCACCAGCAGAGCTGGACCCAATCAGCCCCAGCATTTT
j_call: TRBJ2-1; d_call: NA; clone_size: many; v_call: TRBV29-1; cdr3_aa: CSVSRGGQDREQFF; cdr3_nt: TGCAGCGTTTCCCGGGGGGGACAGGATCGTGAGCAGTTCTTC
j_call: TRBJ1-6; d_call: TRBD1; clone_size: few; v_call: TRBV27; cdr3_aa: CASSFEAGGTDSPLHF; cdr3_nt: TGTGCCAGCAGTTTCGAGGCGGGCGGGACAGATTCACCCCTCCACTTT
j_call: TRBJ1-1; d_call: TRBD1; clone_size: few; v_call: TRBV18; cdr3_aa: CASSQDRGEKAFF; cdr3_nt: TGTGCCAGCTCTCAGGACAGGGGCGAGAAAGCTTTCTTT
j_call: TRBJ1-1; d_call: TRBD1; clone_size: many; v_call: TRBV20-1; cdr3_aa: CSARMGTGVREAFF; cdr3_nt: TGCAGTGCTAGAATGGGGACAGGGGTGCGTGAAGCTTTCTTT
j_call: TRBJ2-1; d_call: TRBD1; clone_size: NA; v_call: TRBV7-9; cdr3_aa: CASSSDRVNEQFF; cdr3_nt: TGTGCCAGCAGCTCAGACAGGGTCAATGAGCAGTTCTTC
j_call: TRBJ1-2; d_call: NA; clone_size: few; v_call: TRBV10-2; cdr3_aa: CASSEGGPGTF; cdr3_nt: TGCGCCAGCAGTGAGGGGGGTCCTGGGACCTTC
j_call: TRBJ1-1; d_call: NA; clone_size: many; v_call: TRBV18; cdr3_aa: CASSPAPNTEAFF; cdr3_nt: TGTGCCAGCAGCCCGGCCCCGAACACTGAAGCTTTCTTT
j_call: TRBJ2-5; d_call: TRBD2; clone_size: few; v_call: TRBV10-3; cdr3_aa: CTISGLGQETQYF; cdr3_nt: TGTACCATCAGTGGACTAGGCCAAGAGACCCAGTACTTC
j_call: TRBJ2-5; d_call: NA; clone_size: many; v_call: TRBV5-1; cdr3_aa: CASSSNPGQETQYF; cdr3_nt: TGCGCCAGCAGCTCAAACCCGGGACAAGAGACCCAGTACTTC
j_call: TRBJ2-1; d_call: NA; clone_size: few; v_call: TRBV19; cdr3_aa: CASKGRGGEFF; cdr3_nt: TGTGCCAGTAAGGGCAGAGGCGGGGAGTTCTTC
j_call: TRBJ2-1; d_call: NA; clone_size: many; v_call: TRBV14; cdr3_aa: CASSQGRRYNEQFF; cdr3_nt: TGTGCCAGCAGCCAAGGACGTCGATACAATGAGCAGTTCTTC